This TCR beta chain was identified during a study of blood T cell repertoires in COVID-19. The wider study: PBMCs, B-cell-depleted T cells, or T cells provided the cDNA or gDNA that made up the material.

Recruits, aged roughly 18 to 95 years, lived in about two dozen US areas. Cohort placement rested on clinical history that participants reported themselves. Unmatched junction bases numbered 3, after V lost 6 bases and J lost 0 bases. This CDR3 has 14 amino acids. Germline assignment: CDR1 LGHDT and CDR2 YNNKEL (reference sequence). In the source study's methods: By means of reference gene primer amplification, nucleated cell counts were estimated. Assay: immunoSEQ multiplex PCR; the TCRdb copy retains only in-frame clones and omits some. V, J and clone size were drawn from that table, and D and trimming were deduced from the DNA. The sample carries 330,000 or so clones, more than 70% recorded once.

This receptor was obtained from a woman aged 25 to 39 who had been exposed to COVID-19. The material sequenced was PBMCs or T cells enriched from blood (not recorded which). This chain links TRBV3-1 (or the pseudogene TRBV3-2) with TRBJ1-1; 8 bases map to TRBD1. The CDR3 reads CASRDRGLNTEAFF. CDR3 nucleotides: TGTGCCAGCAGAGACAGGGGCTTGAACACTGAAGCTTTCTTT.